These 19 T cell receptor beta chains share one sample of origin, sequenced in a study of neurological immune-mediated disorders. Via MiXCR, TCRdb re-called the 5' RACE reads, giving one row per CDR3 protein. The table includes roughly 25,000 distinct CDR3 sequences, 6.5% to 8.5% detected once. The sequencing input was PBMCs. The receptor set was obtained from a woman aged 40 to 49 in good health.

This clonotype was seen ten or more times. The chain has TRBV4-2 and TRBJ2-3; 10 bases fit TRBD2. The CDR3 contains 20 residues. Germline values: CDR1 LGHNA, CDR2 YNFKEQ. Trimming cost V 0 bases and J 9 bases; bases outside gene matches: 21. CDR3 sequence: CASSQDGASGRLRHFDTQYF. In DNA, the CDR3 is TGTGCCAGCAGCCAAGATGGCGCTAGCGGGAGACTCCGCCATTTTGACACGCAGTATTTT.

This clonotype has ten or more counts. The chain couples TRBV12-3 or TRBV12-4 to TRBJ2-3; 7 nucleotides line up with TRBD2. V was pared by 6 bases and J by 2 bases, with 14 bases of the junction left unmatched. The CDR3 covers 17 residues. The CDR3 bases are TGTGCCAGCAGCTCAACAAGCGGGATCGGCTTCACAGATACGCAGTATTTT. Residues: CASSSTSGIGFTDTQYF.

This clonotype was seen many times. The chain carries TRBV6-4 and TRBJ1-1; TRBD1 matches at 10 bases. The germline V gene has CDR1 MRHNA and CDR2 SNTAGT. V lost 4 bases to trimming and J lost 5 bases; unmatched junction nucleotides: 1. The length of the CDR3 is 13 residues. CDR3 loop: CASSVDRGTEAFF. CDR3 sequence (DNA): TGTGCCAGCAGTGTGGACAGGGGGACTGAAGCTTTCTTT.

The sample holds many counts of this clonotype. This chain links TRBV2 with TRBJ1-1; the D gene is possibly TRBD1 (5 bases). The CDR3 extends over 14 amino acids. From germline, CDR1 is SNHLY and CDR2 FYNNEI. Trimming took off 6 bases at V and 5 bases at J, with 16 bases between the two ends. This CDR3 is CASSMGEGWTEAFF. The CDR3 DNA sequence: TGTGCCAGCAGCATGGGGGAGGGTTGGACTGAAGCTTTCTTT.

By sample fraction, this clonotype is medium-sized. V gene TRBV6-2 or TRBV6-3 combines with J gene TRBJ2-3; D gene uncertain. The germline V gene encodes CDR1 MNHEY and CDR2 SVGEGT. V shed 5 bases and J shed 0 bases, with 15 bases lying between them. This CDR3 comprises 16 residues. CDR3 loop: CASSDKGRVSTDTQYF. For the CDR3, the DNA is TGTGCCAGCAGTGACAAGGGTCGGGTCAGCACAGATACGCAGTATTTT.

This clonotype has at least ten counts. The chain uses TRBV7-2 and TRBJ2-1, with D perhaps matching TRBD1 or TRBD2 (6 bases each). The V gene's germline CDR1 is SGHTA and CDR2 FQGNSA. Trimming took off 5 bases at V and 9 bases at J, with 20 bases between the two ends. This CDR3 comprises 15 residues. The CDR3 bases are TGTGCCAGCAGCCTCTCTCCCGGGGGCAGGGGTGAGCAGTTCTTC. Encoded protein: CASSLSPGGRGEQFF.

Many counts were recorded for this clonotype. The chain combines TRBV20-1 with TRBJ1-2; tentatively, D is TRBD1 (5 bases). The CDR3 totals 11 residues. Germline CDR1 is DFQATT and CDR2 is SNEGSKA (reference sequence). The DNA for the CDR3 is TGCACCACAGGAGGGAGCTATGGCTACACCTTC. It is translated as CTTGGSYGYTF.

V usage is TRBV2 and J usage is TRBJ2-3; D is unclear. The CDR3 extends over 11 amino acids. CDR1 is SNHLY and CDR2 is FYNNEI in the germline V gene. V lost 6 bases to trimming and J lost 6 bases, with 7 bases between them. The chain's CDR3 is CASRTGDTQYF. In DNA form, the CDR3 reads TGTGCCAGCAGGACCGGGGATACGCAGTATTTT.

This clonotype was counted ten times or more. The CDR3 sequence: CSAQARVYTGELFF. The CDR3 region has the DNA TGCAGTGCGCAGGCCAGGGTGTACACCGGGGAGCTGTTTTTT. The chain is built from TRBV20-1 and TRBJ2-2, with a possible D match to TRBD1 (5 bases). The CDR3 is 14 amino acids. Germline loops: CDR1 DFQATT, CDR2 SNEGSKA (reference sequence). Trimming stripped 6 bases from V and 3 bases from J, with 14 bases between.

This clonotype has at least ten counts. The chain's CDR3 is CASSFYLAGSPGRSYNEQFF. CDR3 sequence (DNA): TGTGCCAGCAGTTTTTACCTAGCGGGAAGCCCAGGTCGGTCCTACAATGAGCAGTTCTTC. This sequence joins TRBV28 and TRBJ2-1, with 9 positions matching TRBD2. This CDR3 is built from 20 residues. The V and J ends lost 3 bases and 1 base, in that order; junction bases with no gene match: 16. Looked up from germline, CDR1 is MDHEN and CDR2 is SYDVKM.

This CDR3 is CASSRGRFEKLFF. CDR3 in DNA: TGTGCCAGCAGCCGGGGGCGTTTTGAAAAACTGTTTTTT. This chain joins TRBV3-1 and TRBJ1-4, with TRBD1 as a possible D gene (6 bases). V lost 4 bases and J lost 7, with 10 bases in between. Germline V CDR1 and CDR2: LGHDT, YNNKEL (reference sequence). This CDR3 is built from 13 residues.

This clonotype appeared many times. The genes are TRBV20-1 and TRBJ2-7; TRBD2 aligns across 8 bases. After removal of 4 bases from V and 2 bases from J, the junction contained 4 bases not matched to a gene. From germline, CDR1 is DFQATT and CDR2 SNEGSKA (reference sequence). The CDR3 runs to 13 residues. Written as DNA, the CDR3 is TGCAGTGCTACGGGACTAGGAGCCTACGAGCAGTACTTC. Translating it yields CSATGLGAYEQYF.

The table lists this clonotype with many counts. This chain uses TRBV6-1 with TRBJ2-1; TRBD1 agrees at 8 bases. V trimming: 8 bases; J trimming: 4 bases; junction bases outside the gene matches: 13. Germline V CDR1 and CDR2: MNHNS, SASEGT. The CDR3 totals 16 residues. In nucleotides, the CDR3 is TGTGCCAGCCTCACCGGACAGGGTCAAAGATACAATGAGCAGTTCTTC. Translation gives CASLTGQGQRYNEQFF.

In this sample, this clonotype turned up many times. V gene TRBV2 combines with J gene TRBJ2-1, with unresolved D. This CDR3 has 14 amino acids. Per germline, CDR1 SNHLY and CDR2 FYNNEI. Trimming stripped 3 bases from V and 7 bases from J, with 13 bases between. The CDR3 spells CASSEAWGRNEQFF. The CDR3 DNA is TGTGCCAGCAGTGAGGCGTGGGGTAGAAATGAGCAGTTCTTC.

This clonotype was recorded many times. The CDR3 sequence is CASSRSPGTGTGNTEAFF. Written as DNA, the CDR3 is TGTGCCAGCAGCCGTAGTCCCGGGACAGGGACGGGGAACACTGAAGCTTTCTTT. The chain is built from TRBV3-1 and TRBJ1-1; 9 bases are a match to TRBD1. With V trimmed by 4 bases and J by 1 base, 13 bases remained unmatched. The germline V gene encodes CDR1 LGHDT and CDR2 YNNKEL (reference sequence). This CDR3 region has 18 residues.

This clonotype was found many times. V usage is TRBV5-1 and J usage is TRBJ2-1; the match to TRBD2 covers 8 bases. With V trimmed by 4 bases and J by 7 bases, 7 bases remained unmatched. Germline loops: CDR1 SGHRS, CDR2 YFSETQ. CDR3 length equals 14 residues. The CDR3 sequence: CASSPGVAGNEQFF. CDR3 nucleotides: TGCGCCAGCAGCCCGGGGGTAGCGGGAAATGAGCAGTTCTTC.

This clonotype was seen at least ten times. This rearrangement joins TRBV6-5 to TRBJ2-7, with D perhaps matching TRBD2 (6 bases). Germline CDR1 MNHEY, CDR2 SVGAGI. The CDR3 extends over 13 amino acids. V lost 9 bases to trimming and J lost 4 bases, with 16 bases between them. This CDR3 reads CASADLAVYEQYF. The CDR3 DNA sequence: TGTGCCAGTGCGGACTTAGCGGTTTACGAGCAGTACTTC.

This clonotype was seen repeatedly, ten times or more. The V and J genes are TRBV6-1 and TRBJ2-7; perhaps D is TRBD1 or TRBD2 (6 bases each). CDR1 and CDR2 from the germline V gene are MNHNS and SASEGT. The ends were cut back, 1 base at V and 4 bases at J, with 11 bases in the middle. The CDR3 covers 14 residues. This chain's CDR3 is CASSEGLGGYEQYF. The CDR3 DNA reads TGTGCCAGCAGTGAAGGACTAGGGGGTTACGAGCAGTACTTC.

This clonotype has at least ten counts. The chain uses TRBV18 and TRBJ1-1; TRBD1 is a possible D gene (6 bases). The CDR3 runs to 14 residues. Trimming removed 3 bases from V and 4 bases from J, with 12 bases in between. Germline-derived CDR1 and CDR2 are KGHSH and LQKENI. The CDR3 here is CASSPRDMGTEAFF. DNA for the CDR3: TGTGCCAGCTCACCGAGGGACATGGGCACTGAAGCTTTCTTT. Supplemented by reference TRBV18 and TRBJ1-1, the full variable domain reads NAGVMQNPRHLVRRRGQEARLRCSPMKGHSHVYWYRQLPEEGLKFMVYLQKENIIDESGMPKERFSAEFPKEGPSILRIQQVVRGDSAAYFCASSPRDMGTEAFFGQGTRLTVV.